This TCR beta chain appears in the sequencing data of a study of cytomegalovirus exposure and HLA in healthy donors. Study-wide findings and caveats: CMV serostatus was the only immune exposure information that was available. When a later analysis compared HLA-associated TCR beta chains with equally common others, the HLA-associated chains turned out to be more clonally expanded and to have lower generation probabilities.

A note on this clone: Its antigen is not identified.

PCR was performed using 60 Vbeta and 13 Jbeta primers. The table came from immunoSEQ multiplex PCR; TCRdb's copy has only in-frame clones and leaves some out. The data hold 150,000 to 200,000 clones, with about 75% observed a single time. The CDR3 consists of 15 residues. Trimming took off 1 base at V and 6 bases at J, with 10 bases between the two ends. The germline V gene has CDR1 SEHNR and CDR2 FQNEAQ (reference sequence). Healthy people donating bone marrow made up the donors. Likely unrecorded immune exposures existed in these nominally healthy donors. The chain links TRBV7-9 to TRBJ1-6; tentative D call: TRBD1 (6 bases). The sequenced sample consisted of PBMCs. The clonotype was recovered from a woman aged 35 to 49 in good health and CMV-seropositive. This CDR3 reads CASSLGTGPNSPLHF. The CDR3 bases are TGTGCCAGCAGCTTAGGAACAGGGCCTAATTCACCCCTCCACTTT. The full variable domain, completed using reference TRBV7-9 and TRBJ1-6, is DTGVSQNPRHKITKRGQNVTFRCDPISEHNRLYWYRQTLGQGPEFLTYFQNEAQLEKSRLLSDRFSAERPKGSFSTLEIQRTEQGDSAMYLCASSLGTGPNSPLHFGNGTRLTVT.